The clone carrying this T cell receptor (beta chain) occurred many times. Its antigen is not identified. Time point noted: patch test 1, 2 weeks after DPC sensitization. Treatment specified: therapeutic diphenylcyclopropenone sensitization with weekly scalp DPC. Looked up from germline, CDR1 is MNHEY and CDR2 is SVGAGI. V was trimmed by 5 bases and J by 0 bases, leaving 13 bases between them. The CDR3 sequence is 15 residues long. As the library was built, unique molecular identifiers were attached to individual cDNA molecules. TCRdb itself ran the RACE reads through MiXCR, one entry per CDR3 protein. The sample yields about 340,000 distinct CDR3 sequences, roughly 6.9% seen once. This specimen comes from a study of human T cells and chemical hapten exposure. Overall study: All patients underwent weekly scalp dosing with diphenylcyclopropenone for the full approximately 25-week study. Cases of alopecia areata, totalis or universalis occurred in a predominantly female patient group.

Notes on the study in general: Since the donors had alopecia, their immune response may not be the same as that of healthy people.

This receptor was identified in a woman under 30 with alopecia areata. Some clones in this sample may be carry-over from other donors' samples. The specimen was whole blood, collected in connection with sensitization to the hapten diphenylcyclopropenone (DPC). The chain has TRBV6-5 and TRBJ1-1; tentative D call: TRBD1 (5 bases). In DNA form, the CDR3 reads TGTGCCAGCAGTCCCCCGGGACTAATGAACACTGAAGCTTTCTTT. It specifies CASSPPGLMNTEAFF.